Following are 27 T cell receptor beta chains from one sample sequenced in a study of blood T cell repertoires in COVID-19. TCRdb's table, derived via immunoSEQ multiplex PCR, lists solely in-frame clones and lacks some. The repertoire consists of 160,000 or so clones, with more than 80% occurring once and the leading ten covering less than 2%. The sequenced sample consisted of peripheral blood. The receptors shown here come from a woman aged 55-75 years with COVID-19, enrolled during active disease.

The chain uses TRBV9 and TRBJ2-7, with D unresolved. There are 13 residues in the CDR3. Germline V CDR1 and CDR2: SGDLS, YYNGEE. Trimming removed 0 bases from V and 0 bases from J, with 4 bases in between. CDR3 residues: CASSVGSSYEQYF. CDR3 sequence (DNA): TGTGCCAGCAGCGTAGGGAGCTCCTACGAGCAGTACTTC.

The DNA of the CDR3 is TGTGCCATCAGTGGAGGACTAGCGGGGGGAAGTAGCGGGGAGCTGTTTTTT. Translating gives CAISGGLAGGSSGELFF. The chain joins TRBV10-3 to TRBJ2-2, with 14 bases lining up with TRBD2. The CDR3 loop spans 17 amino acids. The germline CDR1 and CDR2 sequences are ENHRY and SYGVKD. V lost 4 bases and J lost 7; bases outside the gene matches: 8.

The chain links TRBV5-1 to TRBJ1-2; 12 bases are shared with TRBD1. CDR1 SGHRS and CDR2 YFSETQ come from the germline V gene. The CDR3 has 16 amino acids. Germline trimming cut 0 bases from V and 7 bases from J; bases unmatched to any gene: 7. CDR3 protein: CASSLEGTGGEVGYTF. The CDR3 coding sequence is TGCGCCAGCAGCTTGGAAGGGACAGGGGGCGAGGTTGGCTACACCTTC.

The chain carries TRBV11-2 and TRBJ2-7; D gene unclear. The CDR3 covers 16 residues. Germline values: CDR1 SGHAT, CDR2 FQNNGV. Trimming removed 3 bases at V and 5 bases at J, with 20 bases between. The CDR3: CASSFERSGKRNEQYF. For the CDR3, the DNA is TGTGCCAGCAGCTTTGAGAGGTCTGGTAAAAGAAACGAGCAGTACTTC.

V gene TRBV24-1 combines with J gene TRBJ1-1, with a weak D call TRBD1 (6 bases). Trimming removed 4 bases at V and 4 bases at J, with 15 bases between. Looked up from germline, CDR1 is KGHDR and CDR2 is SFDVKD. This CDR3 is built from 15 residues. DNA for the CDR3: TGTGCCACCAGTGAGGGAGGGGGGGATGCCACTGAAGCTTTCTTT. Its translation is CATSEGGGDATEAFF.

In this sample, this clone turned up once. The V gene is TRBV4-1, the J gene TRBJ1-3; possible D gene TRBD1, 6 bases. Germline V gene data show CDR1 as MGHRA and CDR2 as YSYEKL. V dropped 7 bases and J dropped 9 bases, with 25 bases sitting between them. The CDR3 length is 16 residues. The CDR3 DNA reads TGCGCCAGCACCAAAGAAGGACGGGGGGGCGTCGGCACCATATATTTT. This sequence encodes CASTKEGRGGVGTIYF.

This sequence joins TRBV18 and TRBJ2-7; possible D gene TRBD1, 5 bases. Germline loops: CDR1 KGHSH, CDR2 LQKENI. Trimming shortened V by 2 bases and J by 5 bases, and 13 bases separated the two germline ends. CDR3 length: 14 residues. The chain's CDR3 is CASSPSQGKNEQYF. In nucleotides, the CDR3 is TGTGCCAGCTCACCATCTCAGGGAAAGAACGAGCAGTACTTC.

The V call is TRBV27, the J call TRBJ2-5; 7 bases map to TRBD1. The germline CDR1 and CDR2 sequences are MNHEY and SMNVEV (reference sequence). The junction had 19 bases not matched to a gene; V was cut back by 10 bases and J by 5 bases. The CDR3 is 16 residues long. The DNA of the CDR3 is TGTGCCACCAAGTTACAGGGGTTCTTCTCATTGGAGACCCAGTACTTC. This sequence encodes CATKLQGFFSLETQYF.

The rearrangement joins TRBV19 to TRBJ1-1; 7 nucleotides agree with TRBD1. Germline-derived CDR1 and CDR2 are LNHDA and SQIVND (reference sequence). V shed 6 bases, J shed 7 bases, and the junction held 14 bases outside the gene matches. The CDR3 length is 15 residues. The CDR3 here is CASSPPGQAPSEAFF. The CDR3 DNA is TGTGCCAGTAGCCCACCAGGACAGGCCCCAAGTGAAGCTTTCTTT.

The chain joins TRBV29-1 to TRBJ1-1, with 10 positions matching TRBD1. The CDR3 runs 14 residues. The V and J ends lost 5 bases and 4 bases, in that order; junction bases with no gene match: 7. The germline CDR1 and CDR2 sequences are SQVTM and ANQGSEA. The CDR3 DNA reads TGCAGCGTTTGGGACAGGGGTTTGGGCACTGAAGCTTTCTTT. The encoded protein is CSVWDRGLGTEAFF.

The chain joins TRBV11-1 to TRBJ2-7; 7 positions match TRBD1. This CDR3 has 15 amino acids. Per germline, CDR1 SGHAT and CDR2 FQDESV (reference sequence). J was trimmed by 3 bases and V by 3 bases; bases with no gene match: 8. Here the CDR3 reads CASSFRGQAFYEQYF. The DNA of the CDR3 is TGTGCCAGCAGCTTCAGAGGACAGGCATTCTACGAGCAGTACTTC. Complete variable domain (other parts from reference TRBV11-1 and TRBJ2-7): EAEVAQSPRYKITEKSQAVAFWCDPISGHATLYWYRQILGQGPELLVQFQDESVVDDSQLPKDRFSAERLKGVDSTLKIQPAELGDSAMYLCASSFRGQAFYEQYFGPGTRLTVT.

In DNA form, the CDR3 reads TGTGCCAGCACAAATACGGGACAGTTCACTGAAGCTTTCTTT. It is translated as CASTNTGQFTEAFF. The chain recombines TRBV6-5 with TRBJ1-1; 7 positions agree with TRBD1. CDR3 size: 14 residues. V gave up 7 bases and J gave up 4 bases; unmatched junction bases: 9. Per the germline V gene, CDR1 is MNHEY and CDR2 is SVGAGI.

The J gene is TRBJ1-6, the V gene TRBV13; the D gene is possibly TRBD1 (5 bases). Trimming cost V 3 bases and J 4 bases, with 7 bases left between them. CDR3 size: 14 residues. Germline CDR1 reads PRHDT; CDR2 reads FYEKMQ (reference sequence). The CDR3, as DNA: TGTGCCAGCAGCTTCCAGGGTTATAATTCACCCCTCCACTTT. It is translated as CASSFQGYNSPLHF.

The chain links TRBV7-2 to TRBJ1-2, with 7 bases that match TRBD1. CDR3 size: 14 residues. Germline CDR1 reads SGHTA; CDR2 reads FQGNSA. V trimming: 5 bases; J trimming: 4 bases; junction bases outside the gene matches: 7. CDR3 nucleotide sequence: TGTGCCAGCAGCCCCAAGAGGGGGCCCTATGGCTACACCTTC. Protein product: CASSPKRGPYGYTF.

This chain uses TRBV6-5 with TRBJ1-5, with D uncertain. CDR1 is MNHEY, CDR2 SVGAGI, per germline. Trimming stripped 3 bases from V and 1 base from J, with 4 bases between. The CDR3 sequence is 13 residues long. CDR3 DNA sequence: TGTGCCAGCAGTTATGAGAGCAATCAGCCCCAGCATTTT. Translation gives CASSYESNQPQHF.

This chain links TRBV5-4 with TRBJ1-2; D perhaps matches TRBD1 (6 bases). Germline V CDR1 and CDR2: SGHNT, YYREEE (reference sequence). V gave up 5 bases and J gave up 2 bases, with 10 bases separating them. CDR3 length: 13 amino acids. CDR3 region: CASSEDSNYGYTF. CDR3 nucleotide sequence: TGTGCCAGCAGTGAGGACAGCAACTATGGCTACACCTTC.

This clone was seen a single time. The chain is built from TRBV15 and TRBJ2-2; 8 bases line up with TRBD1. V lost 4 bases to trimming and J lost 4 bases; unmatched junction nucleotides: 5. CDR1 is LNHNV and CDR2 is YYDKDF in the germline V gene (reference sequence). This CDR3 contains 15 residues. Written as DNA, the CDR3 is TGTGCCACCAGCATTTTTACAGGGGGCACCGGGGAGCTGTTTTTT. Its translation: CATSIFTGGTGELFF.

J is TRBJ1-5 and V is TRBV7-2; D possibly corresponds to TRBD1 (5 bases). Trimming took 2 bases from V and 4 from J, leaving 9 bases between them. From germline, CDR1 is SGHTA and CDR2 FQGNSA. The CDR3 loop spans 14 amino acids. DNA of the CDR3: TGTGCCAGCAGCTTAAGGGCAGGGAATCAGCCCCAGCATTTT. This translates into CASSLRAGNQPQHF.

A word on this clone: Mismatch with germline at one junction end may stem from a read error. The chain uses TRBV4-3 and TRBJ2-2, with a possible D match to TRBD2 (5 bases). The germline V gene has CDR1 LGHNA and CDR2 YSLEER. The CDR3 totals 16 residues. The CDR3 DNA follows: TGCGCCAGCAACCAAGATTTCGGGAAGAACACCGGGGAGCTGTTTTTT. Amino acids: CASNQDFGKNTGELFF.

The sample holds many counts of this clone. The rearrangement links TRBV14 to TRBJ2-7; D is perhaps TRBD1 (5 bases). Looked up from germline, CDR1 is SGHDN and CDR2 is FVKESK. The ends were cut back, 5 bases at V and 2 bases at J, with 7 bases in the middle. This CDR3 comprises 12 residues. The CDR3 nucleotides are TGTGCCAGCAGCGGGGCAACCTACGAGCAGTACTTC. It yields the protein CASSGATYEQYF.

The sample holds one count of this clone. This chain connects TRBV11-2 to TRBJ2-3; the D is unclear. V was trimmed by 5 bases and J by 0 bases, leaving 9 bases between them. Germline V gene sequence: CDR1 SGHAT, CDR2 FQNNGV. The CDR3 extends over 14 amino acids. CDR3 in amino acids: CASSPLTSTDTQYF. The DNA of the CDR3 is TGTGCCAGCAGCCCCCTGACTAGCACAGATACGCAGTATTTT.

The V and J genes are TRBV18 and TRBJ1-4; tentatively, D is TRBD1 (5 bases). The CDR3 runs to 14 residues. Deletions cut 3 bases from V and 8 bases from J, with 13 bases between. Germline CDR1 and CDR2: KGHSH and LQKENI. The CDR3 DNA reads as TGTGCCAGCTCACCGTCGCAGGGCGGCGAAAAACTGTTTTTT. Residues: CASSPSQGGEKLFF.

The sample holds one count of this clone. V usage is TRBV19 and J usage is TRBJ1-1; 10 bases are a match to TRBD1. The CDR3 has 15 amino acids. V trimming: 4 bases; J trimming: 5 bases; junction bases outside the gene matches: 7. Germline loops: CDR1 LNHDA, CDR2 SQIVND (reference sequence). The CDR3 region has the DNA TGTGCCAGTAGTACGACGACAGGGGGCCGAACTGAAGCTTTCTTT. Translated, it gives CASSTTTGGRTEAFF.

The chain employs TRBV2 and TRBJ2-5; D might be TRBD2 (6 bases). The CDR3 has 13 amino acids. Germline lookup yields CDR1 SNHLY and CDR2 FYNNEI. V was trimmed by 6 bases and J by 4 bases, leaving 12 bases between them. CDR3 DNA sequence: TGTGCCAGCAGCCGGGACTCCCGAGAGACCCAGTACTTC. Translated, it gives CASSRDSRETQYF.

The chain joins TRBV7-4 to TRBJ1-6; D call uncertain. V gave up 3 bases and J gave up 10 bases, with 22 bases separating them. This CDR3 has 17 residues. The germline V gene has CDR1 SGHVT and CDR2 SQSDAQ. CDR3 sequence reads: CASSFFYGQGSGSPLHF. CDR3 DNA sequence: TGTGCCAGCAGCTTTTTCTACGGGCAAGGGAGCGGGTCACCCCTCCACTTT.

The V and J genes are TRBV30 and TRBJ1-4, with a possible D match to TRBD1 (5 bases). This CDR3 contains 14 residues. The germline gives CDR1 GTSNPN, CDR2 SVGIG (reference sequence). Trimming shortened V by 3 bases and J by 8 bases, and 16 bases separated the two germline ends. This CDR3 reads CAWSAGSVGEKLFF. In DNA form, the CDR3 reads TGTGCCTGGAGCGCAGGGTCGGTCGGAGAAAAACTGTTTTTT.

This chain connects TRBV4-1 to TRBJ1-1; D remains ambiguous. V lost 3 bases, J lost 1 base, and 3 bases lay in between. The CDR3 has 12 residues. CDR1 and CDR2 (germline): MGHRA, YSYEKL. The CDR3 DNA reads TGCGCCAGCAGCCACCAGAACACTGAAGCTTTCTTT. It translates to CASSHQNTEAFF.